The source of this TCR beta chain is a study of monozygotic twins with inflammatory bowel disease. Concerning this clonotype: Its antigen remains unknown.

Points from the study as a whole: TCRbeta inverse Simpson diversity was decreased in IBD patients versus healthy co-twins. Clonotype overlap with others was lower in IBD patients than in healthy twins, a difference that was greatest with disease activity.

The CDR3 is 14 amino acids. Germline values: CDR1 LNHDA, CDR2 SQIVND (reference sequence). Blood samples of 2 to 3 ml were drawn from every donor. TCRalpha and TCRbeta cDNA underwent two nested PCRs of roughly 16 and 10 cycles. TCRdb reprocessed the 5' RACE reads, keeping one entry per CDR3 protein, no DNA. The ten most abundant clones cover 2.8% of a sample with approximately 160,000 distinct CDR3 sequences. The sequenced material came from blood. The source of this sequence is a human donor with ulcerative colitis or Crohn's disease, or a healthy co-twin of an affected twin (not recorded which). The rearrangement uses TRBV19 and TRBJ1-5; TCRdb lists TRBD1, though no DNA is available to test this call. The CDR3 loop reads CATRGLAGNQPQHF. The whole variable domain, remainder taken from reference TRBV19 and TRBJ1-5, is DGGITQSPKYLFRKEGQNVTLSCEQNLNHDAMYWYRQDPGQGLRLIYYSQIVNDFQKGDIAEGYSVSREKKESFPLTVTSAQKNPTAFYLCATRGLAGNQPQHFGDGTRLSIL.